A single sample is the source of the 23 T cell receptor beta chains below, sequenced in a study of breast tumors, draining lymph nodes, adjacent tissues. TCRdb processed the multiplex PCR reads anew with MiXCR; each CDR3 protein has one entry. The data contain about 89,000 distinct CDR3 sequences, over 25% of them singletons. The lymph nodes were axillary draining lymph nodes from breast cancer patients. Sample: axillary lymph node tissue. The source of these receptors is a female donor with breast cancer. Some clones in this sample may be carry-over from other donors' samples.

This clonotype was seen ten or more times. The chain links TRBV6-2 or TRBV6-3 to TRBJ2-1, with D possibly being TRBD1 (6 bases). This CDR3 contains 14 residues. V lost 7 bases and J 12 bases, leaving 22 bases between the germline ends. Germline V gene data show CDR1 as MNHEY and CDR2 as SVGEGT. The CDR3 is CASTRQDLADLQFF. CDR3 sequence (DNA): TGTGCCAGCACCAGACAGGACCTCGCCGATTTGCAGTTCTTC.

This clonotype was seen at least ten times. This sequence may be a read error, since a much larger clone differs from it by one base. The chain is built from TRBV5-1 and TRBJ1-4; 7 bases fit TRBD1. The CDR3 runs to 15 residues. Germline V lookup: CDR1 SGHRS, CDR2 YFSETQ. The V and J ends lost 0 bases and 4 bases, in that order; junction bases with no gene match: 3. The CDR3 here is CASSLGGQVNEKLFF. The CDR3 nucleotides read TGCGCCAGCAGCTTGGGCGGACAGGTTAATGAAAAACTGTTTTTT.

The gene calls are TRBV5-6 and TRBJ1-2, with D unclear. The CDR3 length is 13 residues. Trimming took off 0 bases at V and 6 bases at J, with 9 bases between the two ends. In germline, CDR1 is SGHDT, CDR2 YYEEEE. The CDR3 DNA follows: TGTGCCAGCAGCTTGGACCCCCCCCATGGCTACACCTTC. Protein sequence: CASSLDPPHGYTF. The entire variable domain, with the rest obtained from reference TRBV5-6 and TRBJ1-2, is as follows: DAGVTQSPTHLIKTRGQQVTLRCSPKSGHDTVSWYQQALGQGPQFIFQYYEEEERQRGNFPDRFSGHQFPNYSSELNVNALLLGDSALYLCASSLDPPHGYTFGSGTRLTVV.

The sample holds many counts of this clonotype. The DNA of the CDR3 is TGTGCCAGCAGTGAAAGGGACGGAAAAGAGACCCAGTACTTC. Encoded protein: CASSERDGKETQYF. The V and J genes are TRBV6-1 and TRBJ2-5, with D perhaps being TRBD1 or TRBD2 (5 bases each). Germline-derived CDR1 and CDR2 are MNHNS and SASEGT. The V gene lost 2 bases and the J gene lost 3 bases, with 10 bases spanning the gap. The CDR3 runs 14 residues.

This clonotype occurred a few times. The gene calls are TRBV9 and TRBJ1-1; perhaps TRBD1 as D (6 bases). Trimming took off 3 bases at V and 0 bases at J, with 12 bases between the two ends. Germline V gene lookup returns CDR1 SGDLS and CDR2 YYNGEE. CDR3 length: 15 residues. This chain's CDR3 is CASSARGQLNTEAFF. CDR3 sequence (DNA): TGTGCCAGCAGCGCGAGGGGACAATTGAACACTGAAGCTTTCTTT.

The table lists this clonotype with many counts. The V gene is TRBV2, the J gene TRBJ1-1; D gene unclear. The CDR3 contains 12 residues. Looked up from germline, CDR1 is SNHLY and CDR2 is FYNNEI. The ends were cut back, 4 bases at V and 7 bases at J, with 10 bases in the middle. CDR3 nucleotide sequence: TGTGCCAGCAGTGTTAACTGGGGTGAAGCTTTCTTT. It encodes CASSVNWGEAFF.

This clonotype was counted many times. CDR3 DNA sequence: TGTGCCAGCAGTACCTCGGGGGTGTCTGAGCAGTTCTTC. Translating it yields CASSTSGVSEQFF. V and J are TRBV12-3 or TRBV12-4 and TRBJ2-1; a weak D match, TRBD2 (6 bases). V lost 5 bases to trimming and J lost 9 bases, with 14 bases between them. CDR3 length: 13 residues.

About this clonotype itself: A much larger clone lies one base from this, so it may be a read error. The CDR3 DNA is TGTGCCAGCAGTCAGCTACCCAAGACCCAGTACTTC. Amino acid sequence: CASSQLPKTQYF. V usage is TRBV6-6 and J usage is TRBJ2-5; D is uncertain. Trimming left V 5 bases short and J 6 bases short, with 10 bases between. The germline CDR1 and CDR2 sequences are MNHNY and SVGAGI (reference sequence). The CDR3 sequence is 12 residues long.

The rearrangement joins TRBV7-3 to TRBJ2-1; 11 nucleotides agree with TRBD2. The V segment lost 6 bases and the J segment 8 bases; nucleotides outside the gene matches: 6. The CDR3 runs 14 residues. Germline loops: CDR1 SGHTA, CDR2 FQGTGA. The CDR3 spells CASSPTSGTDEQFF. Written as DNA, the CDR3 is TGTGCCAGCAGTCCGACTAGCGGGACGGATGAGCAGTTCTTC.

Many counts were recorded for this clonotype. V gene TRBV18 combines with J gene TRBJ2-5; 7 bases map to TRBD2. The CDR3 has 16 residues. Germline values: CDR1 KGHSH, CDR2 LQKENI. V shed 0 bases and J 4 bases; nucleotides not matched to a gene: 8. CDR3 nucleotide sequence: TGTGCCAGCTCACCACCGGGGGAGCGGGGAGCAGAGACCCAGTACTTC. This gives the protein CASSPPGERGAETQYF.

This clonotype was counted between two and nine times. The chain combines TRBV5-4 with TRBJ1-4; D not resolved. CDR3 size: 13 residues. Trimming left V 3 bases short and J 5 bases short, with 8 bases between. The germline V gene encodes CDR1 SGHNT and CDR2 YYREEE (reference sequence). CDR3 DNA: TGTGCCAGCAGCTATGATACGAATGAAAAACTGTTTTTT. Translated, it gives CASSYDTNEKLFF.

This clonotype was detected many times. This rearrangement joins TRBV6-2 or TRBV6-3 to TRBJ2-1, with unresolved D. V was trimmed by 6 bases and J by 7 bases, leaving 7 bases between them. The CDR3 extends over 11 amino acids. The germline CDR1 and CDR2 sequences are MNHEY and SVGEGT. CDR3 in DNA: TGTGCCAGCAGGTCAGCTAATGAGCAGTTCTTC. Its translation: CASRSANEQFF.

Turning to this clonotype: At one boundary the junction diverges from the germline segment, which might be a read error. The rearrangement links TRBV12-3 or TRBV12-4 to TRBJ2-1, with 12 bases aligning to TRBD2. The CDR3 spans 16 residues. The CDR3 DNA reads TGTGCCAGCAGTCGCGCTACTAGCGGGAGGCGAAATGAGCAGCTCTTC. Protein: CASSRATSGRRNEQLF.

The rearrangement joins TRBV14 to TRBJ2-3; D unclear. Germline-derived CDR1 and CDR2 are SGHDN and FVKESK. V was trimmed by 0 bases and J by 4 bases, leaving 5 bases between them. The CDR3 extends over 13 amino acids. CDR3 bases: TGTGCCAGCAGCCAAGAGGGCGCAGATACGCAGTATTTT. This translates into CASSQEGADTQYF.

This clonotype was found many times. Being one base from a much bigger clone, this may be a read error. The chain uses TRBV20-1 and TRBJ1-5, with TRBD1 matching over 9 bases. The CDR3 covers 17 residues. V shed 5 bases and J 1 base; nucleotides not matched to a gene: 12. The germline V gene has CDR1 DFQATT and CDR2 SNEGSKA (reference sequence). CDR3 loop: CSAASGTGLASNQPQHF. The DNA for the CDR3 is TGCAGTGCTGCAAGCGGGACAGGGCTTGCGAGCAATCAGCCCCAGCATTTT.

This clonotype was observed many times. The chain links TRBV19 to TRBJ2-1, with 7 bases fitting TRBD1. V lost 3 bases and J lost 2; bases outside the gene matches: 4. The CDR3 is 15 residues long. Germline V gene lookup returns CDR1 LNHDA and CDR2 SQIVND (reference sequence). This CDR3 is CASSIGQGAYNEQFF. As DNA, the CDR3 is TGTGCCAGTAGTATTGGGCAGGGGGCCTACAATGAGCAGTTCTTC.

Regarding this clonotype: A much larger clone differs by one base, so this may be a read error. It is likely a read error, because the conserved phenylalanine at the end of the CDR3 is missing. This chain connects TRBV7-9 to TRBJ2-3; 7 bases fit TRBD1. From germline, CDR1 is SEHNR and CDR2 FQNEAQ (reference sequence). V was clipped by 4 bases and J by 5 bases; unmatched bases: 6. The CDR3 contains 14 residues. CDR3 residues: CASSSWTGQDTQYL. CDR3 nucleotides: TGTGCCAGCAGCTCCTGGACAGGACAAGATACGCAGTATCTT.

This clonotype has a count of ten or more. The genes are TRBV12-3 or TRBV12-4 and TRBJ2-1; TRBD1 is a possible D gene (5 bases). V lost 6 bases to trimming and J lost 7 bases, with 10 bases between them. This CDR3 region has 12 residues. The CDR3 protein is CASSLSGNEQFF. CDR3 DNA: TGTGCCAGCAGCTTATCAGGGAATGAGCAGTTCTTC.

There are many counts of this clonotype. V is TRBV20-1 and J is TRBJ2-1, with D possibly TRBD2 on 7 matching bases. CDR3 length: 14 amino acids. V gave up 5 bases and J gave up 3 bases, with 14 bases separating them. The germline CDR1 and CDR2 sequences are DFQATT and SNEGSKA (reference sequence). CDR3 sequence reads: CSARGASGYNEQFF. The CDR3 DNA follows: TGCAGTGCTCGGGGGGCTAGCGGCTACAATGAGCAGTTCTTC.

This clonotype is medium-sized by share. CDR3 loop: CSARIHGRWNSPLHF. The CDR3 DNA is TGCAGTGCTAGGATTCATGGCCGGTGGAATTCACCCCTCCACTTT. The chain carries TRBV20-1 and TRBJ1-6; D uncertain. CDR3 length: 15 residues. CDR1 DFQATT and CDR2 SNEGSKA come from the germline V gene (reference sequence). Trimming took off 3 bases at V and 7 bases at J, with 16 bases between the two ends.

This clonotype was counted at least ten times. The chain combines TRBV30 with TRBJ2-2, with D tentatively TRBD2 (5 bases). Germline V lookup: CDR1 GTSNPN, CDR2 SVGIG (reference sequence). V was pared by 5 bases and J by 0 bases, with 16 bases between. The CDR3 covers 16 residues. CDR3 region: CAWVAESGTNTGELFF. The CDR3 bases are TGTGCCTGGGTGGCCGAGAGCGGAACGAACACCGGGGAGCTGTTTTTT.

A few counts support this clonotype. A much larger clone differs from this one at a single base, so this may be a read error. The chain combines TRBV5-6 with TRBJ2-7; a possible D gene is TRBD2 (6 bases). Per germline, CDR1 SGHDT and CDR2 YYEEEE. The CDR3 is 16 residues long. Deletions cut 0 bases from V and 6 bases from J, with 19 bases between. The CDR3, as DNA: TGTGCCAGCAGCTTGGTGCCGACCAGGGAGGTAGGCGAGCAGTACTTC. Translation gives CASSLVPTREVGEQYF. The whole variable domain, remainder taken from reference TRBV5-6 and TRBJ2-7, is DAGVTQSPTHLIKTRGQQVTLRCSPKSGHDTVSWYQQALGQGPQFIFQYYEEEERQRGNFPDRFSGHQFPNYSSELNVNALLLGDSALYLCASSLVPTREVGEQYFGPGTRLTVT.

The sample holds many counts of this clonotype. The J gene is TRBJ2-3, the V gene TRBV20-1, with 8 bases matching TRBD2. V lost 6 bases to trimming and J lost 1 base; unmatched junction nucleotides: 21. The CDR3 has 19 amino acids. Per germline, CDR1 DFQATT and CDR2 SNEGSKA (reference sequence). The CDR3 sequence: CSARALGTPRRGGTDTQYF. In nucleotides, the CDR3 is TGCAGTGCCCGTGCCCTCGGGACTCCTCGGCGGGGGGGCACAGATACGCAGTATTTT.